The 27 T cell receptor beta chains in this list originate from one sample, sequenced in a study of blood T cells in healthy people across ages. The second PCR ran roughly 7 to 12 cycles with a sample-barcoded 5' primer and J-beta primers. A single record per CDR3 protein comes from TCRdb applying MiXCR to the 5' RACE reads. Of around 970,000 distinct CDR3 sequences in the sample, about 51% were seen once. Sequencing was performed on blood. These receptors came from a woman aged 55-70 years in good health.

This chain uses TRBV5-1 with TRBJ1-4, with unresolved D. The CDR3 runs 14 residues. Germline CDR1 reads SGHRS; CDR2 reads YFSETQ. V was clipped by 4 bases and J by 6 bases, with 13 bases between them. For the CDR3, the DNA is TGCGCCAGCAGCGCGGACGGTGGACATGAAAAACTGTTTTTT. Protein: CASSADGGHEKLFF.

The J gene is TRBJ2-5, the V gene TRBV27, with TRBD1 as a possible D gene (6 bases). The germline gives CDR1 MNHEY, CDR2 SMNVEV (reference sequence). CDR3 length equals 15 residues. The V end lost 5 bases, the J end lost 2 bases, and 15 bases lay between the germline ends. This CDR3 is CASSIQGLTQETQYF. The CDR3 DNA reads as TGTGCCAGCAGTATACAGGGCCTAACACAAGAGACCCAGTACTTC.

The chain employs TRBV4-1 and TRBJ2-3; 12 bases are a match to TRBD2. The CDR3 is 17 amino acids. J gave up 2 bases and V 2 bases, and 5 bases lay outside the gene matches. The germline gives CDR1 MGHRA, CDR2 YSYEKL. CDR3 residues: CASSQRTSGMITDTQYF. The CDR3 DNA sequence: TGCGCCAGCAGCCAACGGACTAGCGGGATGATCACAGATACGCAGTATTTT.

The rearrangement uses TRBV10-3 and TRBJ2-1; perhaps TRBD1 as D (5 bases). V was pared by 10 bases and J by 5 bases, with 15 bases between. The CDR3 is made up of 13 amino acids. From germline, CDR1 is ENHRY and CDR2 SYGVKD. CDR3 bases: TGTGCCACCGGGCGGTGGGGCGACAATGAGCAGTTCTTC. It yields the protein CATGRWGDNEQFF.

The chain couples TRBV7-8 to TRBJ2-7, with D possibly TRBD1 on 6 matching bases. The CDR3 consists of 15 residues. V was shortened by 4 bases and J by 0 bases, with 13 bases between the two germline ends. Germline V gene lookup returns CDR1 SGHVS and CDR2 FQNEAQ. The CDR3 is CASSSSGTPSYEQYF. CDR3 nucleotides: TGTGCCAGCAGCTCCTCCGGGACACCCTCCTACGAGCAGTACTTC.

This sequence joins TRBV29-1 and TRBJ1-2, with D hard to call. V lost 4 bases and J lost 4, with 16 bases in between. In germline, CDR1 is SQVTM, CDR2 ANQGSEA. The CDR3 consists of 14 residues. The CDR3 loop is CSVVTSLPPYGYTF. CDR3 nucleotides: TGCAGCGTTGTAACCAGCCTTCCACCCTATGGCTACACCTTC.

This clonotype was seen at least ten times. The chain couples TRBV7-2 to TRBJ2-1; no definite D call. Germline CDR1 reads SGHTA; CDR2 reads FQGNSA. V gave up 3 bases and J gave up 0 bases, with 12 bases separating them. The CDR3 loop spans 16 amino acids. In DNA form, the CDR3 reads TGTGCCAGCAGCTTGTCGGGTGTAAGCTCCTACAATGAGCAGTTCTTC. This translates into CASSLSGVSSYNEQFF.

The genes are TRBV7-2 and TRBJ1-5; D not resolved. The ends were cut back, 3 bases at V and 5 bases at J, with 8 bases in the middle. The CDR3 spans 13 residues. The V gene's germline CDR1 is SGHTA and CDR2 FQGNSA. DNA for the CDR3: TGTGCCAGCAGCTTCGATTTGGATCAGCCCCAGCATTTT. Translated: CASSFDLDQPQHF.

V is TRBV7-9 and J is TRBJ2-7; D may be TRBD1 (6 bases). CDR3 length: 13 amino acids. Per germline, CDR1 SEHNR and CDR2 FQNEAQ (reference sequence). V was cut by 10 bases and J by 4 bases, with 17 bases left in between. CDR3 coding DNA: TGTGCCAACAGGGCAGAACGGTCTTACGAGCAGTACTTC. It encodes CANRAERSYEQYF.

DNA of the CDR3: TGTGCCTGGTCTCAACCGGAGACCCAGTACTTC. Translation: CAWSQPETQYF. The V call is TRBV30, the J call TRBJ2-7; D remains unclear. The J call could be wrong; TRBJ2-5 is a better fit for the DNA end. CDR1 is GTSNPN and CDR2 is SVGIG in the germline V gene (reference sequence). This CDR3 has 11 residues.

The rearrangement links TRBV12-3 or TRBV12-4 to TRBJ2-4, with D perhaps matching TRBD1 (6 bases). Between the trimmed V and J ends, which lost 4 bases and 13 bases, there was a span of 23 bases. The CDR3 length is 15 residues. The CDR3 region is CASSSSGAGNNEQYF. CDR3 coding DNA: TGTGCCAGCAGTTCCTCAGGGGCTGGAAACAATGAGCAGTACTTC.

This clonotype was recorded a few times. The chain employs TRBV20-1 and TRBJ2-1; TRBD2 matches 9 bases. Germline CDR1 reads DFQATT; CDR2 reads SNEGSKA (reference sequence). The CDR3 runs 15 residues. With 6 bases clipped from V and 6 bases from J, the junction kept 12 bases outside the gene matches. CDR3 amino acids: CSARPAGGPFNEQFF. The CDR3 DNA follows: TGCAGTGCCAGACCCGCGGGAGGGCCTTTCAATGAGCAGTTCTTC.

This chain links TRBV20-1 with TRBJ1-1; tentative D call: TRBD1 (5 bases). Trimming took 5 bases from V and 0 from J, leaving 13 bases between them. CDR1 is DFQATT, CDR2 SNEGSKA, per germline (reference sequence). The CDR3 spans 14 residues. The CDR3 region is CSAFPLQVNTEAFF. As DNA, the CDR3 is TGCAGTGCTTTCCCTCTACAGGTGAACACTGAAGCTTTCTTT.

The CDR3 region has the DNA TGTGCCAGCAGTTTGGGACAGGCTCTAAACTATGGCTACACCTTC. Residues: CASSLGQALNYGYTF. V is TRBV12-3 or TRBV12-4 and J is TRBJ1-2; 8 bases line up with TRBD1. The trim removed 3 bases at V and 2 bases at J, leaving 5 bases unmatched. The CDR3 runs to 15 residues.

This clonotype has a handful of counts. The genes are TRBV4-1 and TRBJ2-7; TRBD1 might be the D (6 bases). V was shortened by 0 bases and J by 5 bases, with 11 bases between the two germline ends. The CDR3 has 14 amino acids. The germline V gene has CDR1 MGHRA and CDR2 YSYEKL. DNA for the CDR3: TGCGCCAGCAGCCAAGATTGGGGGACAAACGAGCAGTACTTC. Amino acids: CASSQDWGTNEQYF.

V and J are TRBV20-1 and TRBJ2-7; 12 nucleotides agree with TRBD2. Germline-derived CDR1 and CDR2 are DFQATT and SNEGSKA (reference sequence). The CDR3 extends over 14 amino acids. Trimming took 4 bases from V and 3 from J; bases not matched to a gene: 4. This CDR3 is CSAIRTSGIYEQYF. Here the CDR3 DNA reads TGCAGTGCTATTCGGACTAGCGGGATCTACGAGCAGTACTTC.

This clonotype was detected only a few times. A much more abundant neighbour one base away suggests this may be a read error. The rearrangement uses TRBV20-1 and TRBJ2-7; TRBD2 agrees at 8 bases. CDR1 DFQATT and CDR2 SNEGSKA come from the germline V gene (reference sequence). The CDR3 has 13 residues. V lost 6 bases and J lost 7; bases outside the gene matches: 11. The CDR3, as DNA: TGCAGTGCCGAACGAGGGACTAGGGGGGAGCAGTACTTC. It yields the protein CSAERGTRGEQYF.

The rearrangement uses TRBV27 and TRBJ2-3; 14 positions match TRBD2. This CDR3 contains 16 residues. Germline V gene lookup returns CDR1 MNHEY and CDR2 SMNVEV (reference sequence). The V segment lost 6 bases and the J segment 7 bases; nucleotides outside the gene matches: 9. The CDR3 sequence: CASRGLAGDRVYTQYF. CDR3 sequence (DNA): TGTGCCAGCAGGGGACTAGCGGGAGATAGGGTCTATACGCAGTATTTT.

This clonotype was counted between two and nine times. This chain uses TRBV9 with TRBJ2-4; D may match TRBD1 or TRBD2 (5 bases each). Trimming stripped 4 bases from V and 8 bases from J, with 19 bases between. Germline V gene lookup returns CDR1 SGDLS and CDR2 YYNGEE. CDR3 length equals 15 residues. The CDR3 region is CASSYGHLRGDIQYF. CDR3 bases: TGTGCCAGCAGCTACGGACACCTAAGAGGGGACATTCAGTACTTC.

This clonotype was detected many times. The V gene is TRBV20-1, the J gene TRBJ2-6; D remains ambiguous. The CDR3 length is 17 residues. V gave up 3 bases and J gave up 3 bases, with 18 bases separating them. CDR1 is DFQATT and CDR2 is SNEGSKA in the germline V gene (reference sequence). CDR3 in amino acids: CSARSFSSLSGANVLTF. The CDR3 DNA reads TGCAGTGCTAGGTCCTTCTCTAGTCTGAGTGGGGCCAACGTCCTGACTTTC.

This clonotype came up a few times. This chain joins TRBV7-9 and TRBJ2-7, with 8 bases matching TRBD2. The CDR3 sequence is 14 residues long. The germline gives CDR1 SEHNR, CDR2 FQNEAQ (reference sequence). J was trimmed by 4 bases and V by 3 bases; bases with no gene match: 5. The CDR3 is CASSLPGLGYEQYF. Written as DNA, the CDR3 is TGTGCCAGCAGCTTGCCGGGACTAGGGTACGAGCAGTACTTC.

This clonotype was recorded once. The V gene is TRBV20-1, the J gene TRBJ2-1; possible D gene TRBD2, 5 bases. This CDR3 comprises 15 residues. The V and J ends lost 5 bases and 0 bases respectively, with 14 bases between them. Germline V CDR1 and CDR2: DFQATT, SNEGSKA (reference sequence). The CDR3 DNA reads TGCAGTGCTGGCCCTACTAGGTCCTCCTACAATGAGCAGTTCTTC. Its protein product is CSAGPTRSSYNEQFF.

This clonotype was recorded only once. The chain employs TRBV6-5 and TRBJ2-5, with D possibly matching TRBD2 (6 bases). This CDR3 region has 16 residues. CDR1 is MNHEY, CDR2 SVGAGI, per germline. The germline V and J ends were trimmed by 1 base and 4 bases, with 16 bases remaining between them. This CDR3 is CASSYWGEDLRETQYF. The CDR3 nucleotides are TGTGCCAGCAGTTACTGGGGGGAGGACCTCAGAGAGACCCAGTACTTC.

This clonotype has just a few counts. The genes are TRBV20-1 and TRBJ2-3; 9 positions agree with TRBD1. The CDR3 consists of 17 residues. Germline-derived CDR1 and CDR2 are DFQATT and SNEGSKA (reference sequence). Unmatched junction bases numbered 13, after V lost 2 bases and J lost 4 bases. Written as DNA, the CDR3 is TGCAGTGCTAGATCCTTTTTGGGAACAGGGGGCGCAGATACGCAGTATTTT. Amino acids: CSARSFLGTGGADTQYF.

This clonotype was detected only a few times. The chain recombines TRBV12-3 or TRBV12-4 with TRBJ2-7; D possibly corresponds to TRBD2 (6 bases). This CDR3 region has 15 residues. V was clipped by 0 bases and J by 3 bases, with 12 bases between them. This CDR3 is CASSLAEGGSYEQYF. In DNA form, the CDR3 reads TGTGCCAGCAGTTTAGCGGAGGGAGGCAGCTACGAGCAGTACTTC.

The genes are TRBV12-3 or TRBV12-4 and TRBJ2-7, with a weak D call TRBD1 (5 bases). The CDR3 loop spans 16 amino acids. V dropped 5 bases and J dropped 0 bases, with 17 bases sitting between them. The CDR3 coding sequence is TGTGCCAGCAGTCCAGGGCCGGATAGGGGCTCCTACGAGCAGTACTTC. Translated, it gives CASSPGPDRGSYEQYF.

The chain links TRBV2 to TRBJ2-5; 8 nucleotides align to TRBD2. There are 16 residues in the CDR3. Germline V gene sequence: CDR1 SNHLY, CDR2 FYNNEI. The ends lost 6 bases at V and 0 bases at J; junction bases unmatched: 9. The CDR3 DNA reads TGTGCCAGCAGCCTGCCGACTAGCGAACACCAAGAGACCCAGTACTTC. This codes for CASSLPTSEHQETQYF. Full variable domain (remainder filled in from reference TRBV2 and TRBJ2-5): EPEVTQTPSHQVTQMGQEVILRCVPISNHLYFYWYRQILGQKVEFLVSFYNNEISEKSEIFDDQFSVERPDGSNFTLKIRSTKLEDSAMYFCASSLPTSEHQETQYFGPGTRLLVL.